What follows are 9 T cell receptor beta chains derived from one specimen sequenced in a study of beta chain features in type 1 diabetes. The sequenced template was cDNA made from the entire isolated RNA. The table came from immunoSEQ multiplex PCR; TCRdb's copy has only in-frame clones and leaves some out. The sample lists 300,000 to 350,000 clones, around 8% occurring once. Sequenced sample: central memory CD4+ T cells from blood. The receptors derive from a woman under 30 in good health.

This clone showed up just a few times. The rearrangement links TRBV9 to TRBJ1-3; tentatively, D is TRBD1 (5 bases). This CDR3 comprises 15 residues. The germline gives CDR1 SGDLS, CDR2 YYNGEE. V lost 3 bases, J lost 2 bases, and 12 bases lay in between. The CDR3 DNA reads TGTGCCAGCAGCGGACAGTTAACGACTGGAAACACCATATATTTT. This gives the protein CASSGQLTTGNTIYF.

This clone was seen only a few times. The chain has TRBV5-6 and TRBJ2-3, with 13 bases fitting TRBD2. Trimming at V came to 3 bases and at J to 5 bases, leaving 15 bases not matched to a gene. CDR1 and CDR2 (germline): SGHDT, YYEEEE. The CDR3 extends over 19 amino acids. In DNA, the CDR3 is TGTGCCAGCAGCTCCATCGGGACTAGCGGGAATTTCAAGATAGATACGCAGTATTTT. Its protein is CASSSIGTSGNFKIDTQYF.

Details on this clone: Other nucleotide sequences from this sample produce the same CDR3. V is TRBV6-5 and J is TRBJ1-5, with 7 bases identical to TRBD1. From germline, CDR1 is MNHEY and CDR2 SVGAGI. J was trimmed by 4 bases and V by 6 bases; bases with no gene match: 6. The CDR3 runs to 14 residues. CDR3 nucleotides: TGTGCCAGCAGCCTTACAGGGGTGAATCAGCCCCAGCATTTT. It codes for CASSLTGVNQPQHF.

The table lists this clone with a few counts. The J gene is TRBJ2-7, the V gene TRBV7-6; 7 bases are a match to TRBD1. J was trimmed by 4 bases and V by 0 bases; bases with no gene match: 9. In germline, CDR1 is SGHVS, CDR2 FNYEAQ. The CDR3 consists of 16 residues. The CDR3 coding sequence is TGTGCCAGCAGCTTAGCCGGCCGGGGCAGGGGGTACGAGCAGTACTTC. Protein sequence: CASSLAGRGRGYEQYF.

The V and J genes are TRBV18 and TRBJ1-5; possibly TRBD1 for D (6 bases). Germline CDR1 reads KGHSH; CDR2 reads LQKENI. The CDR3 sequence is 14 residues long. V was trimmed by 8 bases and J by 7 bases, leaving 18 bases between them. The CDR3 loop is CASQSAGGGQPQHF. The CDR3 DNA reads TGTGCCAGCCAATCGGCGGGGGGCGGCCAGCCCCAGCATTTT. Drawing the rest from reference TRBV18 and TRBJ1-5, the complete variable domain is NAGVMQNPRHLVRRRGQEARLRCSPMKGHSHVYWYRQLPEEGLKFMVYLQKENIIDESGMPKERFSAEFPKEGPSILRIQQVVRGDSAAYFCASQSAGGGQPQHFGDGTRLSIL.

The chain is built from TRBV29-1 and TRBJ2-2; D is unresolved. Trimming removed 1 base at V and 5 bases at J, with 8 bases between. The CDR3 length is 13 residues. The germline CDR1 and CDR2 sequences are SQVTM and ANQGSEA. The CDR3 spells CSVEGWVTGELFF. In DNA form, the CDR3 reads TGCAGCGTTGAAGGGTGGGTTACCGGGGAGCTGTTTTTT.

V gene TRBV7-8 combines with J gene TRBJ2-2; TRBD2 might be the D (5 bases). V shed 4 bases and J shed 5 bases, with 17 bases lying between them. CDR3 length: 16 residues. Per germline, CDR1 SGHVS and CDR2 FQNEAQ. The chain's CDR3 is CASSSRGIPPTGELFF. The CDR3 coding sequence is TGTGCCAGCAGCTCAAGAGGGATCCCACCAACCGGGGAGCTGTTTTTT.

This clone was detected a few times. This chain connects TRBV6-5 to TRBJ1-2; TRBD1 is a possible D gene (5 bases). The V gene's germline CDR1 is MNHEY and CDR2 SVGAGI. V lost 8 bases to trimming and J lost 1 base, with 17 bases between them. The CDR3 contains 15 residues. CDR3 nucleotides: TGTGCCAGCGGGGACGGAAGGCTCTTTAACTATGGCTACACCTTC. This translates into CASGDGRLFNYGYTF.

This clone was seen a few times. The chain is built from TRBV2 and TRBJ1-3, with no clear D. The germline gives CDR1 SNHLY, CDR2 FYNNEI. This CDR3 has 12 residues. Trimming removed 11 bases at V and 4 bases at J, with 12 bases between. The CDR3 bases are TGTGCCTCTAGGGCTTCGGGAAACACCATATATTTT. Its translation is CASRASGNTIYF.